The sequence of this TCR beta chain was determined in a study of PD-1 blockade in classical Hodgkin lymphoma (dated by TCRdb to 2019 to 2021). Background for the entire study: Nivolumab dosing was 3 mg/kg intravenously every 2 weeks, continuing until either disease progression or unacceptable toxicity. The study used CyTOF and TCR beta sequencing to define a peripheral blood immune signature of response to PD-1 blockade in classical Hodgkin lymphoma.

There are 16 amino acids in the CDR3, from cysteine to phenylalanine inclusive. CDR3 DNA only is kept here, 48 bases in frame from base 1. Between the V and J ends, shortened by 1 base and 2 bases respectively, the junction contains 14 bases. From a lookup of the germline V gene, CDR1 and CDR2 are SGHDT and YYEEEE. As to this clone: Its cognate antigen has yet to be identified. No clone much larger than this one lies a single base away; base qualities are absent.

The time point label here, explained by the study, means: cycle 2 day 1 (C2D1) of nivolumab. All trial patients had relapsed after autologous stem cell transplantation, with cohorts A, B and C differing in prior brentuximab vedotin exposure. The trial cohort comprised roughly 50 patients with relapsed/refractory classical Hodgkin lymphoma whose best overall responses were complete response, partial response or progressive disease. Single-agent nivolumab was administered to trial patients in the multi-cohort phase II CheckMate 205 trial. Best overall response was determined by an independent review committee according to the 2007 International Working Group response criteria. Trial PBMCs were obtained immediately prior to nivolumab initiation (C1D1) and on therapy at cycle 2 day 1 and cycle 4 day 1. Peripheral blood was collected in 8 mL Vacutainer Cell Preparation Tubes, from which PBMCs were isolated by centrifugation and then cryopreserved.

The Qiagen DNeasy kit was used to extract genomic DNA both from unsorted PBMCs and from the negatively selected CD4+ and CD8+ fractions. TCR beta CDR3 regions were amplified by immunoSEQ multiplex PCR using primers annealing to V and J segments. A synthetic immune receptor repertoire was used to minimize amplification bias, and any remaining bias was removed computationally after sequencing. The authors' analysis ran thus. Custom Python scripts were used to quantify repertoire diversity as the Shannon entropy index. The unsorted, CD4+ and CD8+ repertoires were each analyzed separately, with the exception of combined analyses, where CD4+ and CD8+ sequences were merged in silico. Clonal expansion was defined as a frequency increase of at least 2-fold after treatment compared with C1D1, and clones undetected at baseline were assigned a pseudocount of 0.5. Clones with 0 or 1 copy at C1D1 were classified as singleton clones, and clones with 2 or more copies were classified as non-singleton clones. Clones expanded in unsorted samples were assigned a CD4+, CD8+ or unknown annotation through matching of protein sequences in sorted samples from the same patient. Wilcoxon tests on paired samples were used to test changes in diversity from C1D1 to C4D1. TCRdb stores this immuneACCESS table with in-frame sequences only. Part of the clones is absent; in the studies checked, under half of the shortfall reflects unresolved V genes, and no reason is known for the rest. V, J and clone size were drawn from that table, and D and trimming were deduced from the DNA. The sample table lists tens of thousands of clones, approximately 80% of them with a count of one. Roughly 8% of the sample rests with the top ten.

Paper-wide results and their limitations: Patients starting nivolumab less than 1 year after ASCT had lower diversity and were excluded from later analyses to avoid confounding by immune reconstitution. Baseline TCR diversity was reported to be lower in newly diagnosed patients than in healthy donors and to be lower still in relapsed/refractory patients. Only a single clinical trial cohort was studied, and what caused the repertoire differences, possibly disease activity or prior therapy, remained undefined. By C4D1, a significant rise was seen in CD4+ TCR diversity but not in CD8+ TCR diversity (p=0.0027 vs p=0.16), and the rise was most apparent among complete responders (p=0.02). Baseline diversity similar to that of newly diagnosed patients was observed in trial patients achieving complete response, whereas significantly lower diversity was observed in partial responders and progressors.

The sequence derives from a human donor with classical Hodgkin lymphoma. The V gene is TRBV5-6 and the J gene is TRBJ2-3, with the D gene uncertain. The material sequenced was peripheral blood mononuclear cells (PBMCs), taken before the second cycle of nivolumab. The base sequence is TGTGCCAGCAGCTTGTTCGCAGAGCTCCACACAGATACGCAGTATTTT. This gives the protein CASSLFAELHTDTQYF.